A selection of T cell receptor beta chains follows, all from one sample in a study of T cell responses to AZD1222 COVID-19 vaccine. Only in-frame clones appear in the TCRdb table, and some are missing; sequencing was by immunoSEQ multiplex PCR. The sample consists of 90,000 to 150,000 clones, roughly nine tenths of them appearing once. This specimen was peripheral blood, taken on day 0 of AZD1222 vaccination. The receptor set was obtained from an adult in good health. CDR3s include the opening cysteine and the closing phenylalanine or tryptophan. D genes are given only for firm matches. Part of the rows lack a size; the others show once, few, many or a class for expanded clones.

>TRBD1|14|TRBV28|TRBJ2-4|-
TGTGCCAGCAGTTTCCCGGACAGGGTCAACATTCAGTACTTC
CASSFPDRVNIQYF
>-|14|TRBV29-1|TRBJ1-2|-
TGCAGCGTTGACCCTCCAGGGACTAACTATGGCTACACCTTC
CSVDPPGTNYGYTF
>-|16|TRBV3-1/TRBV3-2|TRBJ1-3|-
TGTGCCAGCAGCCAAGAAGGCGGAGGCCCTGGAAACACCATATATTTT
CASSQEGGGPGNTIYF
>-|14|TRBV9|TRBJ2-3|few
TGTGCCAGCAGCGTAATAGGGACCGCAGATACGCAGTATTTT
CASSVIGTADTQYF
>TRBD1|12|TRBV5-1|TRBJ1-2|-
TGCGCCAGCAGCTTGGGACAGGGAGGCTACACCTTC
CASSLGQGGYTF
>TRBD1|16|TRBV3-1/TRBV3-2|TRBJ2-7|-
TGTGCCAGCAGCCACCTCTCCGGACAGGGGGCCCACGAGCAGTACTTC
CASSHLSGQGAHEQYF
>-|11|TRBV6-6|TRBJ1-1|many
TGTGCCAGCAGTTACTCTTACTCCCAGCTCTTT
CASSYSYSQLF
>-|13|TRBV5-1|TRBJ2-1|few
TGCGCCAGCAGCTTGGAACTAGTACATGAGCAGTTCTTC
CASSLELVHEQFF
>-|12|TRBV28|TRBJ1-5|-
TGTGCCAGCAAGGGAGAGGTTAAGCCCCAGCATTTT
CASKGEVKPQHF
>-|13|TRBV28|TRBJ1-3|-
TGTGCCAGCCGCCCCCGTACAGGAAACACCATATATTTT
CASRPRTGNTIYF
>-|13|TRBV12-3/TRBV12-4|TRBJ2-2|-
TGTGCCAGCACCACAACAGGGATCGGGGAGCTGTTTTTT
CASTTTGIGELFF
>-|14|TRBV19|TRBJ1-4|-
TGTGCCAGTAGTATACCGGACACCTTCGGGAAACTGTTTTTT
CASSIPDTFGKLFF
>TRBD1|14|TRBV19|TRBJ2-7|-
TGTGCCAGTAGGGCGGGACAGGGCTCCTACGAGCAGTACTTC
CASRAGQGSYEQYF
>-|14|TRBV9|TRBJ2-3|-
TGTGCCAGCAGCGTCCCTCCTAGCACAGATACGCAGTATTTT
CASSVPPSTDTQYF
>TRBD1|19|TRBV7-9|TRBJ1-3|-
TGTGCCAGCAGCTTATCGTCGGACAGGAACAGCGGTACTGGAAACACCATATATTTT
CASSLSSDRNSGTGNTIYF
>-|13|TRBV30|TRBJ1-2|-
TGTGCCGGGTACAGCCTGCCAGACTATGGCTACACCTTC
CAGYSLPDYGYTF
>-|14|TRBV20-1|TRBJ2-7|-
TGCAGTGCTAGTGGCTTCAGGAGCTCCTACGAGCAGTACTTC
CSASGFRSSYEQYF
>-|16|TRBV5-4|TRBJ2-1|once
TGTGCCAGCAGCCCCCCCGGCTCTAGCTCCTACAATGAGCAGTTCTTC
CASSPPGSSSYNEQFF
>-|15|TRBV5-6|TRBJ1-3|-
TGTGCCAGCAGCTTGCAGGGCCTATCTGGAAACACCATATATTTT
CASSLQGLSGNTIYF
>TRBD1|16|TRBV7-9|TRBJ1-2|once
TGTGCCAGCAGCTTATTCCGGACAGGGAAGGACTATGGCTACACCTTC
CASSLFRTGKDYGYTF
>-|12|TRBV28|TRBJ1-1|-
TGTGCCAGCTGGGGACAGAACACTGAAGCTTTCTTT
CASWGQNTEAFF
>TRBD2|15|TRBV24-1|TRBJ2-1|-
TGTGCCACCAGTGATCCCGGGACTAGTGTCCATGAGCAGTTCTTC
CATSDPGTSVHEQFF
>-|14|TRBV3-1/TRBV3-2|TRBJ2-5|-
TGTGCCAGCAGCCAAAGGACGGTTCAAGAGACCCAGTACTTC
CASSQRTVQETQYF
>TRBD2|15|TRBV3-1/TRBV3-2|TRBJ2-1|-
TGTGCCAGCAGCCAAGTACTAGCGGGCGCCAATGAGCAGTTCTTC
CASSQVLAGANEQFF
>-|14|TRBV2|TRBJ2-7|-
TGTGCCAGCAGTGAAGTGGGCGGGGCAGGGGAGCAGTACTTC
CASSEVGGAGEQYF
>TRBD2|15|TRBV30|TRBJ2-3|-
TGTGCCTGGAGTGGTGGGCGGGAGCTAAGGGATACGCAGTATTTT
CAWSGGRELRDTQYF
>-|14|TRBV18|TRBJ1-1|-
TGTGCCAGCTCACCGGTAGGAACGAACACTGAAGCTTTCTTT
CASSPVGTNTEAFF
>TRBD2|13|TRBV27|TRBJ2-7|-
TGTGCCACACGACTAGCGGGAGGCCACGAGCAGTACTTC
CATRLAGGHEQYF
>-|16|TRBV21-1|TRBJ1-2|-
TGTGCCAGCAGCAAAGGGAGTCTACTCAGAGTCTATGGCTACACCTTC
CASSKGSLLRVYGYTF
>TRBD1|15|TRBV19|TRBJ1-1|-
TGTGCCAGTAGTATTGTGGGACAGATGAACACTGAAGCTTTCTTT
CASSIVGQMNTEAFF
>TRBD1|14|TRBV19|TRBJ2-7|-
TGTGCCAGTAGTTCCCGGACAGGGGGTAACGAGCAGTACTTC
CASSSRTGGNEQYF
>TRBD1|18|TRBV10-2|TRBJ1-2|-
TGCGCCAGCAGTGAGTCGATGGGGACAGGGGGTGTTAACTATGGCTACACCTTC
CASSESMGTGGVNYGYTF
>TRBD1|14|TRBV5-1|TRBJ2-5|-
TGCGCCAGCAGAACCGGACAGGGGCAAGAGACCCAGTACTTC
CASRTGQGQETQYF
>-|13|TRBV2|TRBJ2-5|-
TGTGCCAGCAGGGACAGAGCACAAGAGACCCAGTACTTC
CASRDRAQETQYF
>-|17|TRBV28|TRBJ2-1|-
TGTGCCAGCAGTTTTAGGGGGGGCACGGGAGGATACAATGAGCAGTTCTTC
CASSFRGGTGGYNEQFF
>TRBD1|16|TRBV15|TRBJ1-4|-
TGTGCCACCAGCGGTTACCGAGGGGGCGAAGGGGAAAAACTGTTTTTT
CATSGYRGGEGEKLFF
>TRBD1|16|TRBV5-1|TRBJ1-1|-
TGCGCCAGCAGCCCCACAGGTTTACAGGGGGCAGCTGAAGCTTTCTTT
CASSPTGLQGAAEAFF
>TRBD1|14|TRBV4-1|TRBJ2-1|few
TGCGCCAGCAGCCAAGAGTGGACAGGCGATGAGCAGTTCTTC
CASSQEWTGDEQFF
>-|15|TRBV30|TRBJ2-2|few
TGTGCCTGGAGTGTGCCCGGGTCGGAAACCGGGGAGCTGTTTTTT
CAWSVPGSETGELFF
>TRBD2|8|TRBV29-1|TRBJ2-1|-
TGCAGCGTTGAGGGGGGGGTCTTC
CSVEGGVF
>-|13|TRBV7-9|TRBJ1-2|-
TGTGCCAGCAGCTTTGGGGGGGCGCGTGGCTACACCTTC
CASSFGGARGYTF
>-|14|TRBV5-1|TRBJ2-7|-
TGCGCCAGCAGCGTACAGGGAGTAGTATACGAGCAGTACTTC
CASSVQGVVYEQYF
>-|16|TRBV5-4|TRBJ1-2|few
TGTGCCAGCAGCCCTGGGACGTTCGCGGGTAACTATGGCTACACCTTC
CASSPGTFAGNYGYTF
>TRBD1|21|TRBV4-1|TRBJ2-6|-
TGCGCCAGCAGCCAAGCCTACCCCCGGGACAGGGTCAACTCTGGGGCCAACGTCCTGACTTTC
CASSQAYPRDRVNSGANVLTF
>-|16|TRBV27|TRBJ2-7|-
TGTGCCAGCAGTTCCCGCCCCGGAGGAAGGGGCTACGAGCAGTACTTC
CASSSRPGGRGYEQYF